This T cell receptor (beta chain) originates from a study of regulatory T cells in long-lasting Graves disease. According to the study, TCR beta libraries were built with iRepertoire HTBI primers and CDR3-region Arm-PCR. TCRdb re-analysed the multiplex PCR reads in MiXCR, keeping a single row per CDR3 protein. This sample has 550,000 or so distinct CDR3 sequences, with 12% found just once. Trimming shortened V by 2 bases and J by 11 bases, and 15 bases separated the two germline ends. CDR1 is SGHAT, CDR2 FQNNGV, per germline. The CDR3 covers 14 residues. The time point: newly diagnosed GD, antithyroid drugs for less than 3 months. PBMC-derived RNA was used for the TCR library. Whole-study findings and limits: Persistent Graves' patients had lower TCR diversity than newly diagnosed ones.

The sample holds many counts of this clonotype. Its target is unknown. The data also belong to a second study, concerning T cells in Graves' hyperthyroidism and ophthalmopathy. That study adds: Patients were excluded for uncontrolled infection, other autoimmune disease, pregnancy or lactation. Diagnosis relied on clinical symptoms, serum thyroxine and TRAb, thyroid ultrasound and orbital computed tomography. When the TCR CDR3 underwent first-round RT-PCR, the HTBI primer set was used.

This chain uses TRBV11-2 with TRBJ2-2; possible D gene TRBD1, 6 bases. The sequence was collected from a woman in her 30s with Graves disease. Sequencing was performed on peripheral blood mononuclear cells (PBMCs), taken at new diagnosis, from a patient treated with antithyroid drugs. The CDR3: CASSLKWQGQELFF. CDR3 coding DNA: TGTGCCAGCAGCTTAAAATGGCAGGGGCAAGAGCTGTTTTTT.